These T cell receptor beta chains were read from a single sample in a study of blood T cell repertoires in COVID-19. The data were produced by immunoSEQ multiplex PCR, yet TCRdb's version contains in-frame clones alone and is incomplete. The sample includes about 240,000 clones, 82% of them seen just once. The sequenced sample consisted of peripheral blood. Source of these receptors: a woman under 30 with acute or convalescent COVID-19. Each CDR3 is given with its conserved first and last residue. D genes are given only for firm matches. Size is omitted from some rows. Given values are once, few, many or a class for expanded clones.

cdr3_nt: TGTGCCAGCAGAACCGGGACATCCACTAATGAAAAACTGTTTTTT; cdr3_aa: CASRTGTSTNEKLFF; d_call: .; clone_size: .; v_call: TRBV6-5; j_call: TRBJ1-4
cdr3_nt: TGTGCCAGCAGTCACCCGACAGCTTTGAACACTGAAGCTTTCTTT; cdr3_aa: CASSHPTALNTEAFF; d_call: .; clone_size: .; v_call: TRBV6-2/TRBV6-3; j_call: TRBJ1-1
cdr3_nt: TGTGCCAGCAGTGGGGGACTAGCGGGAGGGCCGTACTTC; cdr3_aa: CASSGGLAGGPYF; d_call: TRBD2; clone_size: .; v_call: TRBV28; j_call: TRBJ2-7
cdr3_nt: TGTGCCAGCAGTTACTCAGGGGGCGCACATGGCTACACCTTC; cdr3_aa: CASSYSGGAHGYTF; d_call: TRBD1; clone_size: .; v_call: TRBV6-5; j_call: TRBJ1-2
cdr3_nt: TGTGCCAGCAGTTTAAGACTCATCCACTACAATGAGCAGTTCTTC; cdr3_aa: CASSLRLIHYNEQFF; d_call: .; clone_size: .; v_call: TRBV27; j_call: TRBJ2-1
cdr3_nt: TGTGCCAGCAGTTTAGGGGGGACACGAGGGCCGTTTTTT; cdr3_aa: CASSLGGTRGPFF; d_call: .; clone_size: once; v_call: TRBV12-3/TRBV12-4; j_call: TRBJ2-2
cdr3_nt: TGTGCCAGCTCTCCATCTACCGGGACACCGAACACTGAAGCTTTCTTT; cdr3_aa: CASSPSTGTPNTEAFF; d_call: .; clone_size: .; v_call: TRBV18; j_call: TRBJ1-1
cdr3_nt: TGTGCCTGGGAAGGGACAGGGGCATCGATGGAGCAGTACTTC; cdr3_aa: CAWEGTGASMEQYF; d_call: TRBD1; clone_size: once; v_call: TRBV30; j_call: TRBJ2-7
cdr3_nt: TGTGCCAGCAGCTTAGCTAGCGGGTTTTACAATGAGCAGTTCTTC; cdr3_aa: CASSLASGFYNEQFF; d_call: TRBD2; clone_size: .; v_call: TRBV7-2; j_call: TRBJ2-1
cdr3_nt: TGTGCCAGCAGCTTAGCGTTAGGACTGGTCTACGAGCAGTACTTC; cdr3_aa: CASSLALGLVYEQYF; d_call: .; clone_size: .; v_call: TRBV11-1; j_call: TRBJ2-7
cdr3_nt: TGCGCCAGCAGAAAGACAGGGCTATTCCGTCAAGGGGCCCGCTGCTCCTATAATTCACCCCTCCACTTT; cdr3_aa: CASRKTGLFRQGARCSYNSPLHF; d_call: TRBD1; clone_size: .; v_call: TRBV23-1; j_call: TRBJ1-6
cdr3_nt: TGCGCCAGCAGCCAAGATGAGGCAGAAACTAACTATGGCTACACCTTC; cdr3_aa: CASSQDEAETNYGYTF; d_call: .; clone_size: .; v_call: TRBV4-1; j_call: TRBJ1-2
cdr3_nt: TGCGCCAGCAGCCAAGATGAGGGAAATAATTCACCCCTCCACTTT; cdr3_aa: CASSQDEGNNSPLHF; d_call: .; clone_size: .; v_call: TRBV4-1; j_call: TRBJ1-6
cdr3_nt: TGCGCCAGCAGTCAAGGGGACGGGGGTGGCAACGAGCAGTACTTC; cdr3_aa: CASSQGDGGGNEQYF; d_call: .; clone_size: .; v_call: TRBV5-1; j_call: TRBJ2-7
cdr3_nt: TGCGCCAGCAGCCAAGATTATTTGGCGGGAGCCAATGAGCAGTTCTTC; cdr3_aa: CASSQDYLAGANEQFF; d_call: TRBD2; clone_size: .; v_call: TRBV4-3; j_call: TRBJ2-1
cdr3_nt: TGTGCCAGCAGCCCTAGCGGGAGTACTTATAGGACAGATACGCAGTATTTT; cdr3_aa: CASSPSGSTYRTDTQYF; d_call: TRBD2; clone_size: .; v_call: TRBV7-3; j_call: TRBJ2-3
cdr3_nt: TGCGCCAGCAGCCAAGAGGGTTCACCCCTCCACTTT; cdr3_aa: CASSQEGSPLHF; d_call: .; clone_size: .; v_call: TRBV5-1; j_call: TRBJ1-6
cdr3_nt: TGTGCCAGCAGCTTGTGGCAGGGGGCCACTGAAGCTTTCTTT; cdr3_aa: CASSLWQGATEAFF; d_call: TRBD1; clone_size: .; v_call: TRBV5-4; j_call: TRBJ1-1
cdr3_nt: TGTGCCAGCAGCATGGGACAGGGAGAGTTGGAGACCCAGTACTTC; cdr3_aa: CASSMGQGELETQYF; d_call: TRBD1; clone_size: .; v_call: TRBV7-9; j_call: TRBJ2-5
cdr3_nt: TGTGCCAGTACCGGGACAGGAACGACCCCGGAGACCCAGTACTTC; cdr3_aa: CASTGTGTTPETQYF; d_call: TRBD1; clone_size: .; v_call: TRBV19; j_call: TRBJ2-5
cdr3_nt: TGTGCCAGTAGGGGCCAGGGGAATGGCTACACCTTC; cdr3_aa: CASRGQGNGYTF; d_call: .; clone_size: .; v_call: TRBV19; j_call: TRBJ1-2
cdr3_nt: TGTGCCACCAGCAGAGACGGAGGGACAGCCCAAGAGACCCAGTACTTC; cdr3_aa: CATSRDGGTAQETQYF; d_call: .; clone_size: few; v_call: TRBV15; j_call: TRBJ2-5
cdr3_nt: TGTGCCAGCAGTTTATCGGGGAGTTACAATCAGCCCCAGCATTTT; cdr3_aa: CASSLSGSYNQPQHF; d_call: .; clone_size: few; v_call: TRBV28; j_call: TRBJ1-5
cdr3_nt: TGTGCCAGCAGCCCTACTAGCGCCTCCTACAATGAGCAGTTCTTC; cdr3_aa: CASSPTSASYNEQFF; d_call: TRBD2; clone_size: .; v_call: TRBV7-6; j_call: TRBJ2-1
cdr3_nt: TGTGCCGGCTCACCGGGGCCAACCTACAATGAGCAGTTCTTC; cdr3_aa: CAGSPGPTYNEQFF; d_call: .; clone_size: .; v_call: TRBV18; j_call: TRBJ2-1
cdr3_nt: TGTGCCAGCAGTTACCGTCCCCAAGAGACCCAGTACTTC; cdr3_aa: CASSYRPQETQYF; d_call: .; clone_size: .; v_call: TRBV6-2/TRBV6-3; j_call: TRBJ2-5
cdr3_nt: TGTGCCAGTAGTGACCTCCCCGGGTTCCTGTTCAACGAGCAGTACTTC; cdr3_aa: CASSDLPGFLFNEQYF; d_call: .; clone_size: .; v_call: TRBV19; j_call: TRBJ2-7
cdr3_nt: TGTGCCAGCAGTGGGACTAGCGGGGCTTACGAGCAGTACTTC; cdr3_aa: CASSGTSGAYEQYF; d_call: TRBD2; clone_size: once; v_call: TRBV25-1; j_call: TRBJ2-7
cdr3_nt: TGTGCCAGCACTTCCTGGGGCACGAACACTGAAGCTTTCTTT; cdr3_aa: CASTSWGTNTEAFF; d_call: .; clone_size: .; v_call: TRBV6-6; j_call: TRBJ1-1
cdr3_nt: TGTGCCAGCAGCCAGGAACAGGGATTTTCCTACGAGCAGTACTTC; cdr3_aa: CASSQEQGFSYEQYF; d_call: .; clone_size: .; v_call: TRBV14; j_call: TRBJ2-7
cdr3_nt: TGTGCCTGGAGTGTAGAAACCCGGGGAAAAGCTTTCTTT; cdr3_aa: CAWSVETRGKAFF; d_call: .; clone_size: many; v_call: TRBV30; j_call: TRBJ1-1
cdr3_nt: TGTGCCAGCAGTGGCCTCTTACCGGGACAGGATAACTATAATTCACCCCTCCACTTT; cdr3_aa: CASSGLLPGQDNYNSPLHF; d_call: TRBD1; clone_size: .; v_call: TRBV2; j_call: TRBJ1-6
cdr3_nt: TGTGCCAGTAGTATAGATGACAGGCCAGTGGCTGAAGCTTTCTTT; cdr3_aa: CASSIDDRPVAEAFF; d_call: .; clone_size: once; v_call: TRBV19; j_call: TRBJ1-1
cdr3_nt: TGTGCCAGCAGCTTAGGGTTTAGGGGGGTTCCAGCGGGAGGAGACAATGAGCAGTTCTTC; cdr3_aa: CASSLGFRGVPAGGDNEQFF; d_call: TRBD2; clone_size: .; v_call: TRBV11-3; j_call: TRBJ2-1
cdr3_nt: TGTGCCAGCAGATCACAGGGTTCCAACACCATATATTTT; cdr3_aa: CASRSQGSNTIYF; d_call: .; clone_size: .; v_call: TRBV12-3/TRBV12-4; j_call: TRBJ1-3
cdr3_nt: TGTGCCTGGAGTGTATTTGGGGCATTTAACTATGGCTACACCTTC; cdr3_aa: CAWSVFGAFNYGYTF; d_call: .; clone_size: .; v_call: TRBV30; j_call: TRBJ1-2
cdr3_nt: TGTGCCAGCAGCCCTAGACCAAATTCTGTAACTGAAGCTTTCTTT; cdr3_aa: CASSPRPNSVTEAFF; d_call: .; clone_size: .; v_call: TRBV11-1; j_call: TRBJ1-1
cdr3_nt: TGTGCCAGCAGTGCGACTAGTTATCGTACCGGGGAGCTGTTTTTT; cdr3_aa: CASSATSYRTGELFF; d_call: .; clone_size: .; v_call: TRBV2; j_call: TRBJ2-2
cdr3_nt: TGTGCCATCCGGGAGCCGGACGAGCAGTACTTC; cdr3_aa: CAIREPDEQYF; d_call: .; clone_size: .; v_call: TRBV10-3; j_call: TRBJ2-7
cdr3_nt: TGTGCTAGTGCCCTACCCAGGGGGCTGGAGACCCAGTACTTC; cdr3_aa: CASALPRGLETQYF; d_call: TRBD1; clone_size: once; v_call: TRBV12-5; j_call: TRBJ2-5
cdr3_nt: TGTGCCAGCACCAAGGTGGGGGGCACTGAAGCTTTCTTT; cdr3_aa: CASTKVGGTEAFF; d_call: .; clone_size: once; v_call: TRBV6-6; j_call: TRBJ1-1
cdr3_nt: TGTGCCAGCAGCTTACTCGGGCAGGGGATCAACGAGCAGTACTTC; cdr3_aa: CASSLLGQGINEQYF; d_call: .; clone_size: .; v_call: TRBV11-2; j_call: TRBJ2-7
cdr3_nt: TGTGCCAAGCCTCTACGGCGGAATGGGTGGACGACAGGGGGCGAGTACATGTTGAATGGCTACACCTTC; cdr3_aa: CAKPLRRNGWTTGGEYMLNGYTF; d_call: .; clone_size: .; v_call: TRBV21-1; j_call: TRBJ1-2
cdr3_nt: TGCAGCTCTGAAGCCCACAGGGGTGGCTCCTACAATGAGCAGTTCTTC; cdr3_aa: CSSEAHRGGSYNEQFF; d_call: TRBD1; clone_size: .; v_call: TRBV29-1; j_call: TRBJ2-1
cdr3_nt: TGTGCCACCAGCAGAGACCGGGCGGGGGGGGACATTCAGTACTTC; cdr3_aa: CATSRDRAGGDIQYF; d_call: TRBD2; clone_size: .; v_call: TRBV15; j_call: TRBJ2-4
cdr3_nt: TGTGCCAGTAGGACAACAGGCAGCAATCAGCCCCAGCATTTT; cdr3_aa: CASRTTGSNQPQHF; d_call: .; clone_size: .; v_call: TRBV19; j_call: TRBJ1-5
cdr3_nt: TGTGCCAGCAGCCAGGGGCGCGCGACCTACGAGCAGTACTTC; cdr3_aa: CASSQGRATYEQYF; d_call: .; clone_size: once; v_call: TRBV7-2; j_call: TRBJ2-7
cdr3_nt: TGTGCCAGTACGCAGGGTAGCAACATTCAGTACTTC; cdr3_aa: CASTQGSNIQYF; d_call: .; clone_size: .; v_call: TRBV19; j_call: TRBJ2-4
cdr3_nt: TGTGCCAGCATCGAGGACAGGGAAGAGACCCAGTACTTC; cdr3_aa: CASIEDREETQYF; d_call: TRBD1; clone_size: .; v_call: TRBV6-6; j_call: TRBJ2-5
cdr3_nt: TGTGCCGGCAGTTACCCGAGATATAAGACTAGCGGGAGGGAGGGGACCCAGTACTTC; cdr3_aa: CAGSYPRYKTSGREGTQYF; d_call: TRBD2; clone_size: .; v_call: TRBV6-2/TRBV6-3; j_call: TRBJ2-5
cdr3_nt: TGTGCCAGCAGCTTGGGTCAGGGGGTAGACGGCTACACCTTC; cdr3_aa: CASSLGQGVDGYTF; d_call: TRBD1; clone_size: .; v_call: TRBV5-5; j_call: TRBJ1-2
cdr3_nt: TGCGCCAGCAGCTTCCAGGTCTCTGGGGCCAACGTCCTGACTTTC; cdr3_aa: CASSFQVSGANVLTF; d_call: .; clone_size: .; v_call: TRBV5-1; j_call: TRBJ2-6
cdr3_nt: TGTGCCAGCTCAAAGGTCGCGGATGCTCCTGAAGCTTTCTTT; cdr3_aa: CASSKVADAPEAFF; d_call: .; clone_size: .; v_call: TRBV18; j_call: TRBJ1-1
cdr3_nt: TGTGCCAGCAGCCCTCACCCCCCCGGGACAGGGTTAGATGAGCAGTTCTTC; cdr3_aa: CASSPHPPGTGLDEQFF; d_call: TRBD1; clone_size: .; v_call: TRBV9; j_call: TRBJ2-1
cdr3_nt: TGTGCCGGGGACAGGGGGCTCCCCCACTCCTACGAGCAGTACTTC; cdr3_aa: CAGDRGLPHSYEQYF; d_call: TRBD1; clone_size: .; v_call: TRBV19; j_call: TRBJ2-7
cdr3_nt: TGCAGCGCCTACGGGGGAGCGGCACAAGAGACCCAGTACTTC; cdr3_aa: CSAYGGAAQETQYF; d_call: .; clone_size: .; v_call: TRBV29-1; j_call: TRBJ2-5
cdr3_nt: TGCGCCAGCAGCCAGGCACCAACGGACAGCTACGAGCAGTACTTC; cdr3_aa: CASSQAPTDSYEQYF; d_call: .; clone_size: .; v_call: TRBV5-1; j_call: TRBJ2-7